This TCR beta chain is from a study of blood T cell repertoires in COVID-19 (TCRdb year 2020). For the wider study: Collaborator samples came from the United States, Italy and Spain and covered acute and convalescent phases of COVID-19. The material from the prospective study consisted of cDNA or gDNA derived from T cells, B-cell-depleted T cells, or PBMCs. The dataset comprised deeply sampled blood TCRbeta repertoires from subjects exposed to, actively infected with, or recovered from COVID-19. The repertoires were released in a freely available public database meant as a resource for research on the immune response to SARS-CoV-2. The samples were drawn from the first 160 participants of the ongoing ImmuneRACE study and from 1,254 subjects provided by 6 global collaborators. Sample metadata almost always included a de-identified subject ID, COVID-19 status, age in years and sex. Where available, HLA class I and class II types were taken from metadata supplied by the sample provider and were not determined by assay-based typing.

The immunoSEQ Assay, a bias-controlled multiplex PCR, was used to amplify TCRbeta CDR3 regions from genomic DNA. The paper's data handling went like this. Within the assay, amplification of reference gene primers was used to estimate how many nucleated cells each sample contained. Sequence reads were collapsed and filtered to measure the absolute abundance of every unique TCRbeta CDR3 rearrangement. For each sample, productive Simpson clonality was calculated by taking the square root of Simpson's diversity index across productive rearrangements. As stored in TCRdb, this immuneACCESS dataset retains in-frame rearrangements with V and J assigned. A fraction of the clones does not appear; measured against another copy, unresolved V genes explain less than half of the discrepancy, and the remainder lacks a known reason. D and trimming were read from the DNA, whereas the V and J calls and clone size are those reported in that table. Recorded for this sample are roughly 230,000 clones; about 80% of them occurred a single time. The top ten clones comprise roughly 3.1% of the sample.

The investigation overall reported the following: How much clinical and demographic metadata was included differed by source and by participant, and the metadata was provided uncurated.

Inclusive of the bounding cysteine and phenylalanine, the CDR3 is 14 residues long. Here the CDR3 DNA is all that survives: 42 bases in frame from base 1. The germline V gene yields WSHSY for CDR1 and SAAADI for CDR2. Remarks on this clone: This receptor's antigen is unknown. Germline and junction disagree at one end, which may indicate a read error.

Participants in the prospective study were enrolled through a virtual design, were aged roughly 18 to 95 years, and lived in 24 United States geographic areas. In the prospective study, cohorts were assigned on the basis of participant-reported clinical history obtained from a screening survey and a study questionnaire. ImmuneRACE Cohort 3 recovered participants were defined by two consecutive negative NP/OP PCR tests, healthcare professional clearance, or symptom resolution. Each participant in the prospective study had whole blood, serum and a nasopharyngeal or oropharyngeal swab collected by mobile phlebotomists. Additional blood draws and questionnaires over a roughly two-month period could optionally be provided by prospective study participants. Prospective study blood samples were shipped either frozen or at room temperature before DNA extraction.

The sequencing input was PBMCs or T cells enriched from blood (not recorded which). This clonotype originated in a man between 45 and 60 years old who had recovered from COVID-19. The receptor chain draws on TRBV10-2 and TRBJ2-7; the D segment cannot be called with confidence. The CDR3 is CASSEDGAPLITNF. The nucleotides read TGCGCCAGCAGTGAGGACGGAGCCCCCCTTATTACGAACTTC.